This TCR beta chain came from a study of blood T cells in healthy people across ages. Overall study context: Per two T cells, about one barcoded beta molecule was captured through template switching. General study results and limits: Long-lived donors carried more naive CD4+ cells and greater diversity than aged donors.

Germline V gives CDR1 DFQATT, CDR2 SNEGSKA (reference sequence). CDR3 length: 11 amino acids. With 6 bases clipped from V and 4 bases from J, the junction kept 2 bases outside the gene matches. There are a few counts of this clonotype. Antigen unknown. A minimum of 7 million PBMCs was isolated per sample. Each sample provided at least 6 micrograms of extracted total RNA. It was with a sample-barcoded 5' primer and a J-beta primer mix that a second PCR of about 6 to 12 cycles was run. TCRdb ran MiXCR on the 5' RACE reads and lists one entry per CDR3 protein. The data contain about 630,000 distinct CDR3 sequences, around a fifth of them singletons.

V and J are TRBV20-1 and TRBJ2-5; 7 bases are a match to TRBD2. Sequencing was performed on blood. This TCR came from a man between 65 and 85 years old in good health. In DNA form, the CDR3 reads TGCAGTGCAGGACTAGTAGAGACCCAGTACTTC. It codes for CSAGLVETQYF.